This T cell receptor (beta chain) was found in a study of a mutant IDH1 vaccine in newly diagnosed glioma. The sample's time point: baseline, week 1 (first vaccination visit). Treatment reported: pre-vaccination baseline after standard-of-care therapy. CDR1 is MNHEY and CDR2 is SVGAGI in the germline V gene. Trimming at V came to 4 bases and at J to 4 bases, leaving 6 bases not matched to a gene. The CDR3 contains 15 residues. Data came from immunoSEQ multiplex PCR; TCRdb stores just in-frame clones and leaves some out. The table lists tens of thousands of clones, 93% of them singletons. Sequencing used PBMCs, obtained from a glioma patient treated with radiotherapy, temozolomide or both. The rearrangement uses TRBV6-5 and TRBJ2-1, with 8 positions matching TRBD2. The sequence derives from a man aged 35 to 55 with glioma. This chain's CDR3 is CASSSRSGGYNEQFF. In DNA, the CDR3 is TGTGCCAGCAGTTCGAGGAGCGGGGGATACAATGAGCAGTTCTTC.